The rows below give T cell receptor beta chains drawn from one sample of a study of T cell responses to AZD1222 COVID-19 vaccine. Sequencing used immunoSEQ multiplex PCR; TCRdb keeps in-frame clones, though not all of them. The sample includes about 180,000 clones, about 88% of them seen just once. The sample was peripheral blood, taken 28 days after the second AZD1222 dose. These TCRs come from an adult who received the AZD1222 COVID-19 vaccine. Both conserved end residues are part of each CDR3. D genes are given only for firm matches. A clone size is listed for some rows: how often the clone was seen (once, few, many), or a class if it is expanded.

j_call cdr3_length clone_size v_call d_call cdr3_aa cdr3_nt
TRBJ2-3 16 . TRBV18 . CASSPGASEHTDTQYF TGTGCCAGCTCACCAGGGGCTAGCGAACACACAGATACGCAGTATTTT
TRBJ2-7 16 . TRBV11-2 TRBD2 CASSLDNGGVPYEQYF TGTGCCAGCAGCTTAGATAACGGGGGGGTACCCTACGAGCAGTACTTC
TRBJ2-1 16 . TRBV7-9 TRBD1 CASPLDGDRVRNEQFF TGTGCCAGCCCTCTCGATGGAGACAGGGTTCGGAATGAGCAGTTCTTC
TRBJ1-5 16 once TRBV10-3 . CAISEREQGANQPQHF TGTGCCATCAGTGAGCGGGAACAGGGCGCCAATCAGCCCCAGCATTTT
TRBJ1-5 14 . TRBV19 TRBD1 CASSMGQGNQPQHF TGTGCCAGTAGTATGGGACAGGGGAATCAGCCCCAGCATTTT
TRBJ1-4 13 . TRBV12-3/TRBV12-4 . CASSSIGDEKLFF TGTGCCAGCAGTTCCATCGGGGATGAAAAACTGTTTTTT
TRBJ1-4 14 . TRBV6-5 . CASSYRTTVRKLFF TGTGCCAGCAGTTACCGGACGACAGTACGAAAACTGTTTTTT
TRBJ2-3 13 . TRBV21-1 . CASNPIERREVYF TGTGCCAGCAATCCAATAGAGCGGAGGGAGGTGTATTTT
TRBJ2-1 15 few TRBV9 . CASSVALGMGNEQFF TGTGCCAGCAGCGTAGCCCTCGGGATGGGTAATGAGCAGTTCTTC
TRBJ2-4 18 . TRBV7-2 . CASSIAAGPDLTKNIQYF TGTGCCAGCAGTATCGCGGCGGGGCCGGATCTGACCAAAAACATTCAGTACTTC
TRBJ2-7 12 . TRBV30 . CAWRTVSYEQYF TGTGCCTGGAGGACGGTGAGCTACGAGCAGTACTTC
TRBJ2-4 14 . TRBV19 TRBD2 CASSIVGGRDIQYF TGTGCCAGTAGTATAGTAGGCGGGAGGGACATTCAGTACTTC
TRBJ2-6 16 . TRBV19 . CASMDPRGSGANVLTF TGTGCCAGTATGGACCCCAGGGGATCTGGGGCCAACGTCCTGACTTTC
TRBJ2-3 17 . TRBV9 . CASSVALTGRGTDTQYF TGTGCCAGCAGCGTAGCCCTGACAGGGAGGGGAACAGATACGCAGTATTTT
TRBJ2-3 15 . TRBV27 . CASSSSGQFTDTQYF TGTGCCAGCAGTTCCTCCGGACAGTTCACAGATACGCAGTATTTT
TRBJ2-2 19 once TRBV21-1 . CASSKLIFRSTSGTGELFF TGTGCCAGCAGCAAACTAATATTCAGATCGACTAGCGGGACCGGGGAGCTGTTTTTT
TRBJ1-4 14 . TRBV9 . CASSQGNVNEKLFF TGTGCCAGCAGCCAGGGGAACGTCAATGAAAAACTGTTTTTT
TRBJ2-1 16 . TRBV28 . CASSPGGGTHYNEQFF TGTGCCAGCAGTCCCGGTGGGGGGACTCACTACAATGAGCAGTTCTTC
TRBJ1-4 13 few TRBV2 . CASSERWNEKLFF TGTGCCAGCAGTGAACGGTGGAATGAAAAACTGTTTTTT
TRBJ1-4 14 . TRBV19 TRBD1 CASSMTGDSEKLFF TGTGCCAGTAGTATGACAGGGGATTCGGAAAAACTGTTTTTT
TRBJ2-1 15 . TRBV6-2/TRBV6-3 TRBD2 CASSSGTSGYNEQFF TGTGCCAGCAGTTCCGGGACTAGCGGTTACAATGAGCAGTTCTTC
TRBJ2-7 15 . TRBV7-2 . CASSRGLALSYEQYF TGTGCCAGCAGCCGCGGGCTAGCGCTATCCTACGAGCAGTACTTC
TRBJ1-1 14 . TRBV7-3 . CASSLKRVGTEAFF TGTGCCAGCAGCCTGAAAAGGGTCGGGACTGAAGCTTTCTTT
TRBJ2-7 15 . TRBV7-6 . CASSFSSGVSYEQYF TGTGCCAGCAGCTTCTCGTCAGGGGTCTCCTACGAGCAGTACTTC
TRBJ2-3 16 . TRBV4-3 TRBD2 CASSRGTSEWIDTQYF TGCGCCAGCAGCCGGGGGACTAGCGAGTGGATAGATACGCAGTATTTT
TRBJ1-1 15 few TRBV18 TRBD1 CASSPGTGGKTEAFF TGTGCCAGCTCACCGGGGACAGGGGGCAAGACTGAAGCTTTCTTT
TRBJ2-7 14 . TRBV29-1 . CSVLRGSSSYEQYF TGCAGCGTTCTAAGGGGGAGTTCGTCCTACGAGCAGTACTTC
TRBJ2-3 13 . TRBV5-4 . CASSLDRTDTQYF TGTGCCAGCAGCTTGGACCGCACAGATACGCAGTATTTT
TRBJ1-3 13 . TRBV7-2 TRBD1 CASATGNGNTIYF TGTGCCAGCGCGACAGGGAACGGAAACACCATATATTTT
TRBJ2-7 13 once TRBV14 . CASQGQGTYEQYF TGTGCCAGCCAGGGGCAGGGAACCTACGAGCAGTACTTC
TRBJ2-1 16 . TRBV5-4 TRBD2 CASSLGVAGGDNEQFF TGTGCCAGCAGCTTGGGCGTAGCGGGAGGCGACAATGAGCAGTTCTTC
TRBJ2-7 16 . TRBV28 TRBD2 CASSSPPSGSSYEQYF TGTGCCAGCAGTTCCCCCCCTAGCGGGAGCTCCTACGAGCAGTACTTC
TRBJ2-2 14 . TRBV19 . CASSFRVNTGELFF TGTGCCAGTAGTTTTCGGGTGAACACCGGGGAGCTGTTTTTT
TRBJ2-7 13 . TRBV27 . CASRLTGSNEQYF TGTGCCAGCAGATTAACAGGCTCCAACGAGCAGTACTTC
TRBJ1-6 11 many TRBV7-2 . CASSSNSPLHF TGTGCCAGCAGCTCCAATTCACCCCTCCACTTT
TRBJ2-7 14 . TRBV19 . CASSIDRGAYEQYF TGTGCCAGTAGTATAGATCGGGGCGCCTACGAGCAGTACTTC
TRBJ2-7 15 . TRBV9 TRBD1 CASSVVGTAFDEQYF TGTGCCAGCAGCGTAGTAGGGACAGCCTTTGACGAGCAGTACTTC
TRBJ2-1 12 . TRBV7-2 . CASSPQRGRQFF TGTGCCAGCAGCCCGCAACGTGGCAGGCAGTTCTTC
TRBJ2-3 15 . TRBV4-1 . CASSPLPEGGDTQYF TGCGCCAGCAGCCCCCTTCCGGAGGGCGGGGATACGCAGTATTTT
TRBJ2-1 14 . TRBV3-1/TRBV3-2 . CASSREGGRNEQFF TGTGCCAGCAGCCGCGAGGGGGGCCGGAATGAGCAGTTCTTC
TRBJ2-7 14 once TRBV18 TRBD2 CASSPDTSGYEQYF TGTGCCAGCTCACCAGACACTAGCGGATACGAGCAGTACTTC
TRBJ1-6 16 . TRBV10-3 . CAISESRQGVNSPLHF TGTGCCATCAGTGAGTCTAGGCAGGGTGTAAATTCACCCCTCCACTTT
TRBJ2-7 13 . TRBV30 . CAWSVRGTYEQYF TGTGCCTGGAGTGTAAGGGGAACCTACGAGCAGTACTTC
TRBJ1-1 14 . TRBV27 . CASSFLSMNTEAFF TGTGCCAGCAGTTTTTTGTCGATGAACACTGAAGCTTTCTTT
TRBJ2-1 13 . TRBV2 . CASSSYPASEQFF TGTGCCAGCAGTAGTTACCCGGCGTCTGAGCAGTTCTTC
TRBJ2-7 13 . TRBV6-5 . CASSYSASYEQYF TGTGCCAGCAGTTACTCCGCCTCTTACGAGCAGTACTTC
TRBJ1-1 14 . TRBV4-2 . CASSQDTGNSEAFF TGTGCCAGCAGCCAAGACACAGGGAACTCTGAAGCTTTCTTT
TRBJ2-1 14 . TRBV28 . CASSYPNLRDEQFF TGTGCCAGCAGTTACCCCAATTTACGGGATGAGCAGTTCTTC
TRBJ2-2 19 . TRBV4-3 . CASSQDLLSGGTNTGELFF TGCGCCAGCAGCCAAGATCTGTTGAGCGGAGGGACGAACACCGGGGAGCTGTTTTTT
TRBJ1-2 13 . TRBV3-1/TRBV3-2 TRBD1 CASRHGQGLGYTF TGTGCCAGCAGACACGGACAGGGGCTTGGCTACACCTTC
TRBJ1-5 15 few TRBV6-2/TRBV6-3 TRBD1 CASSWGQFGNQPQHF TGTGCCAGCAGTTGGGGACAGTTCGGCAATCAGCCCCAGCATTTT